This passage covers 18 T cell receptor beta chains from one sample sequenced in a study of blood T cell repertoires in COVID-19. Sequenced by immunoSEQ multiplex PCR; TCRdb stores in-frame clones only, minus some. The sample holds about 380,000 clones, around 85% seen once. Sequencing was carried out using peripheral blood. The source of these receptors is a woman under 30 with acute or convalescent COVID-19.

This chain uses TRBV7-2 with TRBJ1-2, with 7 bases fitting TRBD1. V was pared by 1 base and J by 7 bases, with 9 bases of the junction left unmatched. The CDR3 covers 15 residues. Germline CDR1 reads SGHTA; CDR2 reads FQGNSA. The CDR3 sequence: CASSLGVGQTGGYTF. Here the CDR3 DNA reads TGTGCCAGCAGCTTAGGTGTGGGACAGACCGGTGGCTACACCTTC.

This clone came up a few times. The chain carries TRBV29-1 and TRBJ1-1; maybe TRBD1 (5 bases). This CDR3 contains 13 residues. Germline V gives CDR1 SQVTM, CDR2 ANQGSEA. The germline V and J ends were trimmed by 7 bases and 2 bases, with 14 bases remaining between them. The CDR3 here is CSGGRGDNTEAFF. In DNA, the CDR3 is TGCAGCGGTGGTCGGGGGGACAACACTGAAGCTTTCTTT.

This clone showed up just once. V usage is TRBV9 and J usage is TRBJ2-1, with TRBD1 as a possible D gene (6 bases). CDR1 and CDR2 from the germline V gene are SGDLS and YYNGEE. Trimming stripped 3 bases from V and 1 base from J, with 17 bases between. The CDR3 sequence is 17 residues long. The CDR3 spells CASSAPYRVGSYNEQFF. The CDR3 DNA reads as TGTGCCAGCAGCGCCCCCTACAGGGTTGGTTCCTACAATGAGCAGTTCTTC.

The V gene is TRBV27, the J gene TRBJ1-5; 11 nucleotides line up with TRBD1. The CDR3 runs 16 residues. Germline loops: CDR1 MNHEY, CDR2 SMNVEV (reference sequence). V lost 6 bases, J lost 6 bases, and 10 bases stayed unmatched. The CDR3 DNA follows: TGTGCCAGCAGGATTTCAGGACAGGGGGCTTTTCAGCCCCAGCATTTT. It is translated as CASRISGQGAFQPQHF.

This chain joins TRBV28 and TRBJ1-5; 9 bases are shared with TRBD1. The CDR3 is 17 residues long. Unmatched junction bases numbered 15, after V lost 5 bases and J lost 7 bases. Germline loops: CDR1 MDHEN, CDR2 SYDVKM. CDR3 sequence: CASSIPPGQGYIQPQHF. The DNA for the CDR3 is TGTGCCAGCAGTATCCCACCGGGACAGGGATATATCCAGCCCCAGCATTTT.

This clone was seen a few times. The chain recombines TRBV11-2 with TRBJ2-4, with D tentatively TRBD2 (7 bases). CDR1 and CDR2 (germline): SGHAT, FQNNGV. The CDR3 consists of 16 residues. V lost 2 bases and J lost 1, with 12 bases in between. For the CDR3, the DNA is TGTGCCAGCAGCTTACGGGGGGCGGGCGCCAAAAACATTCAGTACTTC. It codes for CASSLRGAGAKNIQYF.

The J gene is TRBJ2-1, the V gene TRBV7-9, with TRBD1 matching 10 bases. Germline lookup yields CDR1 SEHNR and CDR2 FQNEAQ (reference sequence). This CDR3 is built from 15 residues. J was trimmed by 6 bases and V by 1 base; bases with no gene match: 3. In nucleotides, the CDR3 is TGTGCCAGCAGCTTAGGACAGGGGGCGAGCAATGAGCAGTTCTTC. It yields the protein CASSLGQGASNEQFF. Drawing the rest from reference TRBV7-9 and TRBJ2-1, the complete variable domain is DTGVSQNPRHKITKRGQNVTFRCDPISEHNRLYWYRQTLGQGPEFLTYFQNEAQLEKSRLLSDRFSAERPKGSFSTLEIQRTEQGDSAMYLCASSLGQGASNEQFFGPGTRLTVL.

The chain uses TRBV2 and TRBJ2-1; 9 bases are shared with TRBD2. The CDR3 length is 14 residues. V shed 1 base and J 9 bases; nucleotides not matched to a gene: 4. From germline, CDR1 is SNHLY and CDR2 FYNNEI. CDR3 protein: CASSEVAGAREQFF. CDR3 in DNA: TGTGCCAGCAGTGAAGTAGCGGGAGCGCGTGAGCAGTTCTTC.

The genes are TRBV19 and TRBJ1-5; 7 bases align to TRBD1. After removal of 6 bases from V and 0 bases from J, the junction contained 2 bases not matched to a gene. Germline CDR1 LNHDA, CDR2 SQIVND (reference sequence). The CDR3 contains 14 residues. The CDR3 is CASRGQNSNQPQHF. As DNA, the CDR3 is TGTGCCAGTAGGGGACAGAATAGCAATCAGCCCCAGCATTTT. The whole variable domain, remainder taken from reference TRBV19 and TRBJ1-5, is DGGITQSPKYLFRKEGQNVTLSCEQNLNHDAMYWYRQDPGQGLRLIYYSQIVNDFQKGDIAEGYSVSREKKESFPLTVTSAQKNPTAFYLCASRGQNSNQPQHFGDGTRLSIL.

This clone has a single count. The CDR3 nucleotides read TGTGCCAGCAGCTTTTACGGGGGGACGGGGGAGACCCAGTACTTC. It encodes CASSFYGGTGETQYF. V is TRBV5-4 and J is TRBJ2-5; 7 bases map to TRBD2. There are 15 residues in the CDR3. The trim removed 2 bases at V and 5 bases at J, leaving 9 bases unmatched. Per germline, CDR1 SGHNT and CDR2 YYREEE (reference sequence).

This rearrangement joins TRBV5-1 to TRBJ2-2, with 7 bases fitting TRBD1. CDR1 and CDR2 from the germline V gene are SGHRS and YFSETQ. The CDR3 has 14 amino acids. Unmatched junction bases numbered 7, after V lost 5 bases and J lost 6 bases. The CDR3 nucleotides are TGCGCCAGCAGTCACGACAGGGTTGCCGGGGAGCTGTTTTTT. Translating it yields CASSHDRVAGELFF.

The gene calls are TRBV7-3 and TRBJ1-1; 7 bases are shared with TRBD1. With V trimmed by 7 bases and J by 0 bases, 20 bases remained unmatched. This CDR3 has 19 amino acids. CDR1 and CDR2 from the germline V gene are SGHTA and FQGTGA. CDR3 region: CASILHYPREGAVNTEAFF. CDR3 DNA sequence: TGTGCCAGCATCCTACACTATCCCCGAGAGGGGGCTGTGAACACTGAAGCTTTCTTT.

In nucleotides, the CDR3 is TGTGCCGGGTTAAACACAGGAGTCTATGGCTACACCTTC. As protein: CAGLNTGVYGYTF. The gene calls are TRBV30 and TRBJ1-2; weak D call: TRBD1 (5 bases). V was trimmed by 8 bases and J by 4 bases, leaving 17 bases between them. The germline CDR1 and CDR2 sequences are GTSNPN and SVGIG (reference sequence). The CDR3 contains 13 residues.

V is TRBV9 and J is TRBJ2-1; tentative D call: TRBD2 (5 bases). Trimming took off 1 base at V and 7 bases at J, with 9 bases between the two ends. Germline V gene data show CDR1 as SGDLS and CDR2 as YYNGEE. This CDR3 is built from 13 residues. The CDR3 DNA is TGTGCCAGCAGCGTAAGCGGATTAAATGAGCAGTTCTTC. Amino acids: CASSVSGLNEQFF.

This clone is a singleton in its sample. The chain is built from TRBV19 and TRBJ1-2; 7 bases agree with TRBD1. The CDR3 has 15 residues. Germline V gene data show CDR1 as LNHDA and CDR2 as SQIVND (reference sequence). V was clipped by 5 bases and J by 4 bases; unmatched bases: 10. For the CDR3, the DNA is TGTGCCAGTAGTGCCCATACCACAGGGGCCTATGGCTACACCTTC. Protein sequence: CASSAHTTGAYGYTF.

J is TRBJ2-7 and V is TRBV5-6; 7 bases are a match to TRBD1. This CDR3 region has 12 residues. Trimming cost V 3 bases and J 7 bases; bases outside gene matches: 4. Germline CDR1 SGHDT, CDR2 YYEEEE. This CDR3 reads CASSSSGGEQYF. CDR3 sequence (DNA): TGTGCCAGCAGCTCCTCAGGGGGTGAGCAGTACTTC.

V and J are TRBV7-8 and TRBJ1-6; 9 bases are a match to TRBD1. CDR1 is SGHVS and CDR2 is FQNEAQ in the germline V gene. CDR3 length: 16 residues. Trimming cost V 0 bases and J 9 bases; bases outside gene matches: 6. CDR3: CASSLARDRAGSPLHF. CDR3 DNA: TGTGCCAGCAGCTTAGCTAGGGACAGGGCGGGTTCACCCCTCCACTTT.

This clone was seen once. The rearrangement uses TRBV5-1 and TRBJ1-2, with 10 bases that match TRBD1. CDR3 length equals 17 residues. Per the germline V gene, CDR1 is SGHRS and CDR2 is YFSETQ. The V gene end was trimmed by 2 bases and the J gene end by 5 bases; junction bases not matched to a gene: 12. Written as DNA, the CDR3 is TGCGCCAGCAGCTTTAACACCGGGACAGGGGTTCGATATGGCTACACCTTC. Amino acid sequence: CASSFNTGTGVRYGYTF.